These 14 T cell receptor beta chains were sequenced from one sample in a study of metastatic and nonmetastatic thyroid tumors. MiXCR was used by TCRdb to re-call the PCR reads. The repertoire consists of about 35,000 clones, with less than 30% occurring once and the leading ten covering less than 9%. All patients were treatment-naive before thyroid surgery. The source material was blood. The receptors here all came from a female donor with papillary thyroid cancer or a benign thyroid nodule (not recorded which). Some clones in this sample may be carry-over from other donors' samples.

This clone has a count of ten or more. This chain links TRBV10-3 with TRBJ1-6; unclear D gene. Germline assignment: CDR1 ENHRY and CDR2 SYGVKD. The CDR3 has 14 residues. V was cut by 3 bases and J by 10 bases, with 13 bases left in between. The CDR3 spells CAISERGSESPLHF. CDR3 in DNA: TGTGCCATCAGTGAAAGAGGGTCCGAATCACCCCTCCACTTT.

As to this clone: One end of the junction is discordant with germline, which a read error may explain. The rearrangement joins TRBV25-1 to TRBJ2-7, with D unclear. The CDR3 has 13 residues. Germline CDR1 MGHDK, CDR2 SYGVNS. The CDR3 bases are TGTGCCAGCACCTCCTACGGGCCCTACGAGCATTACTTC. It specifies CASTSYGPYEHYF.

This clone was seen many times. The junction shows a germline mismatch at one end, possibly a read error. The V call is TRBV5-4, the J call TRBJ2-7; D perhaps matches TRBD1 (6 bases). This CDR3 is 14 amino acids long. Germline V gives CDR1 SGHNT, CDR2 YYREEE (reference sequence). The CDR3, as DNA: TGCGCCAGCAGCTTGGTATCAGGGGTAGACGAGCAGTACTTC. As protein: CASSLVSGVDEQYF.

This clone was seen ten or more times. The chain recombines TRBV24-1 with TRBJ2-2, with 7 bases identical to TRBD1. The CDR3 is made up of 16 amino acids. Trimming at V came to 5 bases and at J to 4 bases, leaving 9 bases not matched to a gene. Germline V gene sequence: CDR1 KGHDR, CDR2 SFDVKD. This CDR3 reads CATSGQGGGFTGELFF. The CDR3 DNA reads as TGTGCCACCAGTGGTCAAGGGGGCGGGTTCACCGGGGAGCTGTTTTTT.

This clone was counted at least ten times. This sequence joins TRBV6-6 and TRBJ1-5, with a possible D match to TRBD1 (6 bases). CDR1 is MNHNY, CDR2 SVGAGI, per germline (reference sequence). The CDR3 runs 16 residues. V was shortened by 1 base and J by 0 bases, with 10 bases between the two germline ends. The CDR3 loop reads CASSYLTGNSNQPQHF. The CDR3 nucleotides are TGTGCCAGCAGTTACTTAACAGGGAATAGCAATCAGCCCCAGCATTTT.

This clone appeared many times. The chain is built from TRBV12-3 or TRBV12-4 and TRBJ2-3; unclear D gene. The CDR3 consists of 13 residues. Trimming took off 6 bases at V and 0 bases at J, with 7 bases between the two ends. CDR3 loop: CASRMSSTDTQYF. CDR3 sequence (DNA): TGTGCCAGCAGGATGTCTAGCACAGATACGCAGTATTTT.

Regarding this clone: The CDR3 end shows no conserved phenylalanine or tryptophan, and so a read error is likely. The chain combines TRBV4-1 with TRBJ2-3; 8 bases fit TRBD2. There are 18 residues in the CDR3. CDR1 is MGHRA and CDR2 is YSYEKL in the germline V gene. Trimming removed 3 bases from V and 7 bases from J; junction bases left unmatched: 18. The CDR3 is CASSHGEIAGGLLNTQYI. The CDR3 nucleotides read TGCGCCAGCAGCCATGGGGAGATCGCGGGGGGCCTTTTAAATACGCAGTATATT.

In the case of this clone: The junction and the germline gene differ at one end; a read error may be behind it. J is TRBJ1-1 and V is TRBV11-2; no clear D gene. Germline lookup yields CDR1 SGHAT and CDR2 FQNNGV. This CDR3 comprises 14 residues. CDR3 coding DNA: TGTGCCAGCAGTTTAGAAGGGTTTAGGTCGGAAGCTTTCTTT. It codes for CASSLEGFRSEAFF.

V and J are TRBV9 and TRBJ1-2; TRBD1 matches at 11 bases. The length of the CDR3 is 18 residues. Germline CDR1 is SGDLS and CDR2 is YYNGEE. The V and J ends lost 6 bases and 1 base, in that order; junction bases with no gene match: 14. The CDR3 loop is CASTLDGTGGMNNYGYTF. As DNA, the CDR3 is TGTGCCAGCACCCTCGACGGGACAGGGGGAATGAATAACTATGGCTACACCTTC.

This clone was counted at least ten times. The J gene is TRBJ2-2, the V gene TRBV19, with D perhaps matching TRBD2 (6 bases). Germline loops: CDR1 LNHDA, CDR2 SQIVND (reference sequence). With 7 bases removed from V and 0 bases from J, the gap between germline ends came to 9 bases. There are 14 residues in the CDR3. CDR3 amino acids: CASMEGPNTGELFF. CDR3 DNA: TGTGCCAGTATGGAGGGGCCGAACACCGGGGAGCTGTTTTTT. The full variable domain, completed using reference TRBV19 and TRBJ2-2, is DGGITQSPKYLFRKEGQNVTLSCEQNLNHDAMYWYRQDPGQGLRLIYYSQIVNDFQKGDIAEGYSVSREKKESFPLTVTSAQKNPTAFYLCASMEGPNTGELFFGEGSRLTVL.

J is TRBJ2-5 and V is TRBV25-1; tentative D call: TRBD2 (6 bases). Germline V gene data show CDR1 as MGHDK and CDR2 as SYGVNS. The CDR3 is 14 amino acids. V lost 2 bases, J lost 2 bases, and 9 bases lay in between. The CDR3 loop reads CASSERGGQETQYF. CDR3 nucleotide sequence: TGTGCCAGCAGTGAACGTGGAGGGCAAGAGACCCAGTACTTC.

As for this clone: At one end the junction does not follow the germline gene, possibly because of a read error. The V gene is TRBV20-1, the J gene TRBJ1-1; no definite D call. The length of the CDR3 is 14 residues. The germline V gene encodes CDR1 DFQATT and CDR2 SNEGSKA (reference sequence). The CDR3 nucleotides read TGCAGTGCTAATCCGGACTGTTTGAACACTGAATCTTTCTTT. This sequence encodes CSANPDCLNTESFF.

This clone was picked up many times. This sequence joins TRBV6-5 and TRBJ2-7, with a weak D call TRBD2 (7 bases). Trimming took 0 bases from V and 3 from J, leaving 15 bases between them. CDR3 length: 16 residues. Germline-derived CDR1 and CDR2 are MNHEY and SVGAGI. The CDR3 DNA sequence: TGTGCCAGCAGTTACTCGAGTCAGGGGAGGGGCTACGAGCAGTACTTC. This translates into CASSYSSQGRGYEQYF.

This clone has at least ten counts. The chain links TRBV27 to TRBJ2-5; 12 bases fit TRBD2. Germline values: CDR1 MNHEY, CDR2 SMNVEV (reference sequence). J lost 3 bases, V lost 3 bases, and 8 bases had no gene match. The CDR3 is made up of 17 amino acids. CDR3 nucleotide sequence: TGTGCCAGCAGTTTCCCGACTAGCGGGGGAAGGGAAGAGACCCAGTACTTC. Amino acid sequence: CASSFPTSGGREETQYF.